This paragraph reports one T cell receptor beta chain. As yet, its antigen is unknown. Clones were read by immunoSEQ multiplex PCR, and TCRdb kept only the in-frame ones, dropping some. The sample lists roughly 7,300 clones, approximately 80% occurring once. The CDR3 runs 15 residues. Germline V gives CDR1 MNHEY, CDR2 SMNVEV (reference sequence). Trimming removed 5 bases from V and 0 bases from J, with 13 bases in between. This entry is derived from a study of chemoradiotherapy in HPV16-positive cancers. Whole-study results and caveats: Non-HPV-specific T cells did not expand in tumors during treatment, whereas candidate HPV-specific clones and E7-related motifs did.

Repertoires were sampled repeatedly during chemoradiotherapy. The clonotype comes from a human donor with HPV-associated anogenital cancer. This chain links TRBV27 with TRBJ2-5; D unresolved. Specimen collection occurred from a patient who underwent chemoradiotherapy. The CDR3 sequence: CASSPAPSDQETQYF. In DNA form, the CDR3 reads TGTGCCAGCAGTCCCGCCCCCAGCGACCAAGAGACCCAGTACTTC.